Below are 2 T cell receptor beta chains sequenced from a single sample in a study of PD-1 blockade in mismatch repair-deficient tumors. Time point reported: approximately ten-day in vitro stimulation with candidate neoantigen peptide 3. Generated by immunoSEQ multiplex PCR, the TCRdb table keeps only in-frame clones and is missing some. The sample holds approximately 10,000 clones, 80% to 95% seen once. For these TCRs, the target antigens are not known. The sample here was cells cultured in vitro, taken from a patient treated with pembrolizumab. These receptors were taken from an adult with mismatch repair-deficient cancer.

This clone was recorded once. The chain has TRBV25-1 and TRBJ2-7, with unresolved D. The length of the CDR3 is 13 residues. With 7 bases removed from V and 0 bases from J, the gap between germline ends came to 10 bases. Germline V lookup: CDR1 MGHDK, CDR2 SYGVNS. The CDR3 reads CASTAGISYEQYF. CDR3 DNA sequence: TGTGCCAGCACGGCAGGAATCTCCTACGAGCAGTACTTC.

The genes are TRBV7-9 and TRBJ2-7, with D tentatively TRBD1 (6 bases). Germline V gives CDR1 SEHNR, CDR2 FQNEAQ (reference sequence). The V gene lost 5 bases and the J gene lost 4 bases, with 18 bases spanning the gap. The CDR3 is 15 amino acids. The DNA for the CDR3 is TGTGCCAGCAGCCCGCCGCCGGACAGAAGTTACGAGCAGTACTTC. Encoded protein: CASSPPPDRSYEQYF.